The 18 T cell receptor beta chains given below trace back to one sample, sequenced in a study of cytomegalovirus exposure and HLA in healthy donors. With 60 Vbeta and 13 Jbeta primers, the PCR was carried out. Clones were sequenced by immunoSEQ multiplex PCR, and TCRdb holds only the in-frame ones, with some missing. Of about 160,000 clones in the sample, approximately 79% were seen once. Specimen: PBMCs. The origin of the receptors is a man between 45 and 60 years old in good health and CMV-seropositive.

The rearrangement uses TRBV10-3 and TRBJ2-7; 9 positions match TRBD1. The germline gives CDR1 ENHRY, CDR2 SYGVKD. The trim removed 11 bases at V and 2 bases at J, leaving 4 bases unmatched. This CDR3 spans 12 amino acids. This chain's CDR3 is CASTGGTYEQYF. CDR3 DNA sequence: TGTGCCTCGACAGGGGGTACCTACGAGCAGTACTTC.

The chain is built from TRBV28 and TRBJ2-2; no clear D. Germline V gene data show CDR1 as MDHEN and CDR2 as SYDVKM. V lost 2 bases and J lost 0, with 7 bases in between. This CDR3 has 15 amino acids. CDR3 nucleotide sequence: TGTGCCAGCAGTTTAAGGCAGGCGAACACCGGGGAGCTGTTTTTT. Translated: CASSLRQANTGELFF.

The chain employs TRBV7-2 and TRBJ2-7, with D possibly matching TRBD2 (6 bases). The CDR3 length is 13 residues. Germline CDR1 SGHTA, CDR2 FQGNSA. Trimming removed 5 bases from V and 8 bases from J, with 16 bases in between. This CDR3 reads CASSPTGTPKQYF. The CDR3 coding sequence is TGTGCCAGCAGCCCAACCGGGACTCCCAAGCAGTACTTC.

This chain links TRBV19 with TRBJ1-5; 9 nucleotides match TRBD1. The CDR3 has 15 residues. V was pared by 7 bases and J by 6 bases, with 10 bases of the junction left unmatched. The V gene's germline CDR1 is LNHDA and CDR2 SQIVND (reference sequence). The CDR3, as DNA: TGTGCCAGTACTCGACAGGGGGAGAGTGGTCAGCCCCAGCATTTT. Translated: CASTRQGESGQPQHF.

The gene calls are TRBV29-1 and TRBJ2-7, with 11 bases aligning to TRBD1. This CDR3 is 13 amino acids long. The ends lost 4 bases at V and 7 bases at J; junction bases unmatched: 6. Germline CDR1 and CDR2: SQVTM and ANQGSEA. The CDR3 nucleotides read TGCAGCGTTGTGGGACAGGGGGAAGGAGAGCAGTACTTC. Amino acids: CSVVGQGEGEQYF.

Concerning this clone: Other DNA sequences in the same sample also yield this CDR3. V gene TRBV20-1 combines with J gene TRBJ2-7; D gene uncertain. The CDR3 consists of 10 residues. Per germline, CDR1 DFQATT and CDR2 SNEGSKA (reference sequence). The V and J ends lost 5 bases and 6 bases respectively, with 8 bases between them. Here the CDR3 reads CSASPSEQYF. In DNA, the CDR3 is TGCAGTGCTTCCCCCTCCGAGCAGTACTTC.

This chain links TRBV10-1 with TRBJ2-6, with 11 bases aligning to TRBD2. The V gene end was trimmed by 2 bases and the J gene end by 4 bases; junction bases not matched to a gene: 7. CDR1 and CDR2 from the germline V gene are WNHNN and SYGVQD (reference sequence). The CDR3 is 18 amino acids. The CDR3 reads CASSEQLAGAGGANVLTF. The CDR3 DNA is TGCGCCAGCAGTGAGCAACTAGCGGGAGCAGGCGGGGCCAACGTCCTGACTTTC.

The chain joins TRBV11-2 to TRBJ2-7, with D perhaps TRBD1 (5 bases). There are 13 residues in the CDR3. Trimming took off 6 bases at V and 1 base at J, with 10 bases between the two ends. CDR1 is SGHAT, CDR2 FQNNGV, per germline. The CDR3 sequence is CASSSRGSYEQYF. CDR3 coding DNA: TGTGCCAGCAGTTCTAGGGGTTCCTACGAGCAGTACTTC.

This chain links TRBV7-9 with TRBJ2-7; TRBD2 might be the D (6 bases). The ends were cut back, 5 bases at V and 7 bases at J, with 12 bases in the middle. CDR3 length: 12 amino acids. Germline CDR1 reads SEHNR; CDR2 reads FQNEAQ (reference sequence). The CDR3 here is CASSQTGLEQYF. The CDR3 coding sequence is TGTGCCAGCAGCCAAACAGGACTAGAGCAGTACTTC.

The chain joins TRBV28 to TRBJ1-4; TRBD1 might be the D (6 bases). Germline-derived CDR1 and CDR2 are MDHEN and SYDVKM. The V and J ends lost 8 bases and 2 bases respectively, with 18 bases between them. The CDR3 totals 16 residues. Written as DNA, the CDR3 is TGTGCCAGCGCCTCCCCGGGGGGCCCGACTAATGAAAAACTGTTTTTT. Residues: CASASPGGPTNEKLFF.

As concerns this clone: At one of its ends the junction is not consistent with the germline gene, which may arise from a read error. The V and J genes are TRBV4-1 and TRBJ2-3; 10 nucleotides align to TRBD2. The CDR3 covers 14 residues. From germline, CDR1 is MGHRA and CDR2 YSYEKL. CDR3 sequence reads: CASSPLAGEDTQCF. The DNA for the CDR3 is TGCGCCAGCAGCCCGCTAGCGGGGGAGGATACGCAGTGTTTT.

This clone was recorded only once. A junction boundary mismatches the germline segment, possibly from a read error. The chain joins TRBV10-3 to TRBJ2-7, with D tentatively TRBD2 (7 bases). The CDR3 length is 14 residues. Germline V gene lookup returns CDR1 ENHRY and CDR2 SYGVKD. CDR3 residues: CAIRGARSHSGKDF. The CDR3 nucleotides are TGTGCCATCAGGGGGGCCCGATCCCACAGCGGGAAAGACTTC.

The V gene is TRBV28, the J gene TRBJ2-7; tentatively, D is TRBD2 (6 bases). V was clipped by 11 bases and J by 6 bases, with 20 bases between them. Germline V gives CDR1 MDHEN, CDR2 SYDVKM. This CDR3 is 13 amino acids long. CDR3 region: CAYNEREKGEQYF. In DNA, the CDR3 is TGTGCCTACAACGAACGGGAGAAGGGCGAGCAGTACTTC.

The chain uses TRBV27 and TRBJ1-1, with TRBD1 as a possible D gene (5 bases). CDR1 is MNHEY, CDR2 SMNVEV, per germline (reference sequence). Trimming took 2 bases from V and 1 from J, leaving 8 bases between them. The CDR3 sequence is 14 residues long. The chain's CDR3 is CASSLRQKNTEAFF. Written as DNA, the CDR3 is TGTGCCAGCAGTTTAAGACAGAAGAACACTGAAGCTTTCTTT.

The CDR3 sequence: CASSWQGTDTQYF. CDR3 in DNA: TGTGCCAGCAGCTGGCAGGGCACAGATACGCAGTATTTT. The chain is built from TRBV11-1 and TRBJ2-3; no definite D call. Trimming took 4 bases from V and 1 from J, leaving 6 bases between them. The CDR3 has 13 residues. Germline-derived CDR1 and CDR2 are SGHAT and FQDESV (reference sequence).

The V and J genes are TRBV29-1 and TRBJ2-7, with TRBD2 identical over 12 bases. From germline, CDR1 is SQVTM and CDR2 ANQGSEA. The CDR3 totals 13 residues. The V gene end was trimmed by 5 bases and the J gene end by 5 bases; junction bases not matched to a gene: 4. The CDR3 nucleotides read TGCAGCGTTTTGACTAGCGGGAGCAACGAGCAGTACTTC. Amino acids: CSVLTSGSNEQYF.

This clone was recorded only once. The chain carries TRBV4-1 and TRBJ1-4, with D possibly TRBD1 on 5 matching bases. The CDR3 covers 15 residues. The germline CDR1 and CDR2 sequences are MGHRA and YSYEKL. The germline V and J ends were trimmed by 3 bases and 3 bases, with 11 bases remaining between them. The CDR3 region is CASSQEGWANEKLFF. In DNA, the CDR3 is TGCGCCAGCAGCCAGGAGGGGTGGGCTAATGAAAAACTGTTTTTT.

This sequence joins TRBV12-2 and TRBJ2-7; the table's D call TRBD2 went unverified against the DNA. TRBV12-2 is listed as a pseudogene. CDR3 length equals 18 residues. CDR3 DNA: TGTGCAAGTCGCTTTGGCGGCGGGAGGCCCCCGAGCTCCTACGAGCAGTACTTC. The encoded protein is CASRFGGGRPPSSYEQYF.